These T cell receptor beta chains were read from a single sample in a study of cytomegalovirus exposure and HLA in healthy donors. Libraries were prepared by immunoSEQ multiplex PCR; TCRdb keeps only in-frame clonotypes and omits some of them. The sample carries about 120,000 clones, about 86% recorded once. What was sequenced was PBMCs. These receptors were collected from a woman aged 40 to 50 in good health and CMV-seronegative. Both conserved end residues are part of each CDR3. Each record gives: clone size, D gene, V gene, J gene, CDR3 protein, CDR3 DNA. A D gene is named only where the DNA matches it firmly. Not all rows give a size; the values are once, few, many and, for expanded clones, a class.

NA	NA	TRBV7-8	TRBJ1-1	CASSLGQTLSMNTEAFF	TGTGCCAGCAGCTTAGGACAGACCCTATCCATGAACACTGAAGCTTTCTTT
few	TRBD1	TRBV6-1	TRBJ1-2	CASSEGTGMWGKNGYTF	TGTGCCAGCAGTGAAGGGACAGGGATGTGGGGCAAAAATGGCTACACCTTC
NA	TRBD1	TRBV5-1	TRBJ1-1	CASSLGQGRAEAFF	TGCGCCAGCAGCTTGGGACAGGGACGGGCTGAAGCTTTCTTT
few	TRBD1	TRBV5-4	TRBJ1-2	CASSFRDRGNGYTF	TGTGCCAGCAGCTTCCGGGACAGGGGGAATGGCTACACCTTC
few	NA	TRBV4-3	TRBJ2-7	CASSLTQGSAYEQYF	TGCGCCAGCAGCCTTACACAGGGTTCCGCCTACGAGCAGTACTTC
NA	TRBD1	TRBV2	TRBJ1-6	CASSEGQSNSPLHF	TGTGCCAGCAGCGAGGGACAGTCTAATTCACCCCTCCACTTT
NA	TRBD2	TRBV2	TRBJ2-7	CASSPPGGRTAPRYEQYF	TGTGCCAGCAGTCCGCCGGGGGGGCGGACGGCCCCACGTTACGAGCAGTACTTC
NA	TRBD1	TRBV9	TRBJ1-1	CASSALMGQGGTEAFF	TGTGCCAGCAGCGCCCTCATGGGACAGGGGGGCACTGAAGCTTTCTTT
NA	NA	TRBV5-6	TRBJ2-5	CASSLPGGGKTQYF	TGTGCCAGCAGCTTGCCCGGAGGGGGCAAGACCCAGTACTTC
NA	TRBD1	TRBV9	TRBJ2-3	CASTRQGAPDTDTQYF	TGTGCCAGCACCCGACAGGGGGCGCCTGATACAGATACGCAGTATTTT
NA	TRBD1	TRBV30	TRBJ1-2	CAWSDRAPICGYTF	TGTGCCTGGAGCGACAGGGCTCCTATCTGTGGCTACACCTTC
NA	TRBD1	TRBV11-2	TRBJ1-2	CASSFRGTGEYGYTF	TGTGCCAGCAGCTTTAGGGGGACAGGGGAGTATGGCTACACCTTC
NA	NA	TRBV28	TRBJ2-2	CASKTVNTGELFF	TGTGCCAGTAAGACAGTGAACACCGGGGAGCTGTTTTTT
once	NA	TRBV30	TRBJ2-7	CAWSPGLAVGAYEQYF	TGTGCCTGGAGCCCCGGCTTGGCCGTGGGGGCCTACGAGCAGTACTTC
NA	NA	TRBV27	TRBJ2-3	CASSHTGGSYTDTQYF	TGTGCCAGCAGCCATACAGGCGGAAGCTACACAGATACGCAGTATTTT
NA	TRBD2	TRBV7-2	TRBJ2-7	CASSLVWGSAGRGYEQYF	TGTGCCAGCAGCTTAGTTTGGGGATCGGCGGGGAGGGGCTACGAGCAGTACTTC
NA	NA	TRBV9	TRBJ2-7	CASSVGGGEVFSYEQYF	TGTGCCAGCAGCGTAGGGGGAGGCGAGGTGTTCTCCTACGAGCAGTACTTC
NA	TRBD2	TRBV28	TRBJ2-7	CASKASAGGLYEQYF	TGTGCCAGCAAAGCGAGCGCGGGAGGACTCTACGAGCAGTACTTC
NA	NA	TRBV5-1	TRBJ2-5	CASSAHREYQETQYF	TGCGCCAGCAGCGCTCATCGGGAGTACCAAGAGACCCAGTACTTC
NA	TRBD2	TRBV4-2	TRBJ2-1	CASSLSGGGDNEQFF	TGTGCCAGCAGCCTTAGCGGGGGGGGCGACAATGAGCAGTTCTTC
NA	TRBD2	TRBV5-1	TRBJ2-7	CASSPQLAGGTYEQYF	TGCGCCAGCAGCCCTCAACTAGCGGGAGGAACCTACGAGCAGTACTTC
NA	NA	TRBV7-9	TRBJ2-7	CAGGAGAEQYF	TGTGCCGGCGGGGCAGGAGCCGAGCAGTACTTC